Presented here are 21 T cell receptor beta chains from one specimen sequenced in a study of response to subunit inactivated influenza vaccine. One entry per CDR3 protein results from TCRdb running MiXCR on the RT-PCR reads. This sample has 500,000 to 550,000 distinct CDR3 sequences, with roughly 25% found just once. These records were also assigned to another study, of T cells expressing NK-cell markers. This second study notes: UMIs were included in TCR beta cDNA generated by 5'RACE template switching.

The sample was CD4+ T cells sorted from PBMCs, taken roughly 12 days after vaccination. The receptor source for this set is a man in his forties or fifties who received an inactivated influenza vaccine.

This clonotype has more than one count but fewer than ten. The genes are TRBV6-1 and TRBJ1-5; D unclear. CDR3 length: 11 amino acids. Germline loops: CDR1 MNHNS, CDR2 SASEGT. V was trimmed by 7 bases and J by 4 bases, leaving 5 bases between them. CDR3 DNA sequence: TGTGCCAGCAATAGTAATCAGCCCCAGCATTTT. This sequence encodes CASNSNQPQHF.

The chain combines TRBV7-2 with TRBJ1-5; D is ambiguous. This CDR3 contains 15 residues. Germline CDR1 SGHTA, CDR2 FQGNSA. V lost 3 bases to trimming and J lost 2 bases, with 11 bases between them. CDR3 region: CASSLRGSGNQPQHF. DNA for the CDR3: TGTGCCAGCAGCTTGCGGGGATCGGGCAATCAGCCCCAGCATTTT.

The J gene is TRBJ2-7, the V gene TRBV29-1; D tentatively reads TRBD1 or TRBD2 (5 bases each). The germline V gene has CDR1 SQVTM and CDR2 ANQGSEA. The V and J ends lost 5 bases and 2 bases respectively, with 10 bases between them. The CDR3 is 12 residues long. The chain's CDR3 is CSVRDGPYEQYF. CDR3 DNA: TGCAGCGTTAGGGACGGACCCTACGAGCAGTACTTC.

This clonotype was seen more than once but under ten times. This chain links TRBV20-1 with TRBJ2-2; TRBD1 might be the D (6 bases). The germline V and J ends were trimmed by 8 bases and 2 bases, with 12 bases remaining between them. CDR1 and CDR2 (germline): DFQATT, SNEGSKA (reference sequence). This CDR3 has 13 amino acids. CDR3 nucleotide sequence: TGCAGTATATCCAGGGGTAACACCGGGGAGCTGTTTTTT. Translating gives CSISRGNTGELFF.

This clonotype was recorded a few times. This chain connects TRBV20-1 to TRBJ2-3; D uncertain. CDR1 is DFQATT and CDR2 is SNEGSKA in the germline V gene (reference sequence). The CDR3 sequence is 11 residues long. V lost 1 base to trimming and J lost 7 bases, with 6 bases between them. CDR3 DNA sequence: TGCAGTGCTAGAGGAGAATATACGCAGTATTTT. Translating gives CSARGEYTQYF.

The rearrangement uses TRBV6-5 and TRBJ2-5, with TRBD1 matching 8 bases. Unmatched junction bases numbered 7, after V lost 4 bases and J lost 0 bases. The CDR3 is made up of 16 amino acids. Germline loops: CDR1 MNHEY, CDR2 SVGAGI. In nucleotides, the CDR3 is TGTGCCAGCAGTTCACCACAGGGGGAGAACCAAGAGACCCAGTACTTC. Translation: CASSSPQGENQETQYF.

This clonotype appeared a few times. The chain employs TRBV7-9 and TRBJ1-1; weak D call: TRBD1 (5 bases). Germline lookup yields CDR1 SEHNR and CDR2 FQNEAQ (reference sequence). The CDR3 extends over 15 amino acids. The V end lost 4 bases, the J end lost 1 base, and 13 bases lay between the germline ends. The CDR3 reads CASSSFRGENTEAFF. The CDR3 bases are TGTGCCAGCAGCTCCTTCCGGGGCGAGAACACTGAAGCTTTCTTT.

V is TRBV7-2 and J is TRBJ2-1, with 13 bases that match TRBD2. Germline V gene data show CDR1 as SGHTA and CDR2 as FQGNSA. The junction had 9 bases not matched to a gene; V was cut back by 7 bases and J by 9 bases. The CDR3 runs to 15 residues. CDR3 in amino acids: CASTSGLAGWAEQFF. DNA of the CDR3: TGTGCCAGCACCTCGGGACTAGCGGGATGGGCTGAGCAGTTCTTC.

This chain links TRBV24-1 with TRBJ1-2; 10 bases fit TRBD1. Germline-derived CDR1 and CDR2 are KGHDR and SFDVKD. CDR3 size: 14 residues. V trimming: 2 bases; J trimming: 7 bases; junction bases outside the gene matches: 3. As DNA, the CDR3 is TGTGCCACCAGTGATTCCGGGACAGGGGTTGGCTACACCTTC. Its translation: CATSDSGTGVGYTF.

This clonotype was observed a few times. The rearrangement uses TRBV7-2 and TRBJ2-2; 10 nucleotides match TRBD2. The ends lost 1 base at V and 6 bases at J; junction bases unmatched: 8. Germline V lookup: CDR1 SGHTA, CDR2 FQGNSA. The CDR3 length is 17 residues. This chain's CDR3 is CASSLVAGLASAGELFF. CDR3 sequence (DNA): TGTGCCAGCAGCTTAGTCGCGGGACTAGCGTCGGCCGGGGAGCTGTTTTTT.

The sample holds many counts of this clonotype. V usage is TRBV5-1 and J usage is TRBJ1-5; 7 bases are a match to TRBD1. The CDR3 runs 13 residues. CDR1 and CDR2 from the germline V gene are SGHRS and YFSETQ. Trimming removed 1 base from V and 7 bases from J; junction bases left unmatched: 2. DNA of the CDR3: TGCGCCAGCAGCTTGACAGGGGAACAGCCCCAGCATTTT. The encoded protein is CASSLTGEQPQHF.

V usage is TRBV20-1 and J usage is TRBJ2-7; weak D call: TRBD1 (6 bases). This CDR3 has 13 residues. Germline V gene sequence: CDR1 DFQATT, CDR2 SNEGSKA (reference sequence). V dropped 5 bases and J dropped 5 bases, with 16 bases sitting between them. DNA for the CDR3: TGCAGTGCTCCCGGGACAAACTCGGACGAGCAGTACTTC. The encoded protein is CSAPGTNSDEQYF.

The V and J genes are TRBV20-1 and TRBJ2-7, with D possibly matching TRBD1 (5 bases). V dropped 0 bases and J dropped 6 bases, with 9 bases sitting between them. The CDR3 is 12 residues long. Germline lookup yields CDR1 DFQATT and CDR2 SNEGSKA (reference sequence). The CDR3 is CSARDPGREQYF. CDR3 nucleotide sequence: TGCAGTGCTAGAGATCCAGGGCGCGAGCAGTACTTC.

The V gene is TRBV12-3 or TRBV12-4, the J gene TRBJ2-7; a possible D gene is TRBD1 (6 bases). This CDR3 is built from 14 residues. V lost 6 bases and J 0 bases, leaving 12 bases between the germline ends. The CDR3 coding sequence is TGTGCCAGCAGCCTCGCGACAGGCTCCTACGAGCAGTACTTC. Translating gives CASSLATGSYEQYF.

The CDR3 reads CSARAPRGGYNEQFF. The DNA of the CDR3 is TGCAGTGCTAGAGCTCCCCGCGGGGGGTACAATGAGCAGTTCTTC. V usage is TRBV20-1 and J usage is TRBJ2-1, with 8 bases fitting TRBD2. Germline assignment: CDR1 DFQATT and CDR2 SNEGSKA (reference sequence). With V trimmed by 1 base and J by 4 bases, 6 bases remained unmatched. The CDR3 runs 15 residues.

The gene calls are TRBV7-6 and TRBJ2-1; 9 nucleotides align to TRBD1. Unmatched junction bases numbered 6, after V lost 5 bases and J lost 1 base. The length of the CDR3 is 16 residues. Germline CDR1 and CDR2: SGHVS and FNYEAQ. The DNA for the CDR3 is TGTGCCAGCAGCCTTGGACAGGGGTTATCCTACAATGAGCAGTTCTTC. It translates to CASSLGQGLSYNEQFF.

The rearrangement links TRBV7-6 to TRBJ2-1; 10 bases are shared with TRBD2. The CDR3 is 16 residues long. Germline CDR1 is SGHVS and CDR2 is FNYEAQ. The V and J ends lost 1 base and 8 bases, in that order; junction bases with no gene match: 8. The DNA for the CDR3 is TGTGCCAGCAGCTTAGGGGCTAGCGGGAGAACGCATGAGCAGTTCTTC. As protein: CASSLGASGRTHEQFF.

The chain has TRBV30 and TRBJ2-6; possibly TRBD2 for D (6 bases). The germline gives CDR1 GTSNPN, CDR2 SVGIG (reference sequence). CDR3 length: 14 amino acids. Trimming removed 2 bases from V and 3 bases from J, with 8 bases in between. The DNA of the CDR3 is TGTGCCTGGAGTTTCGGGAGTGGGGCCAACGTCCTGACTTTC. It translates to CAWSFGSGANVLTF.

This clonotype appeared a few times. V gene TRBV4-3 combines with J gene TRBJ2-3; D is unresolved. Trimming stripped 0 bases from V and 6 bases from J, with 7 bases between. The CDR3 is 13 amino acids. Germline V CDR1 and CDR2: LGHNA, YSLEER. CDR3 nucleotide sequence: TGCGCCAGCAGCCAAGATTTTCAGGATACGCAGTATTTT. This translates into CASSQDFQDTQYF.

This clonotype is a singleton in its sample. This chain links TRBV3-1 with TRBJ2-2; the match to TRBD2 covers 10 bases. The J segment lost 1 base and the V segment lost 1 base, leaving 6 bases of the junction unmatched. The CDR3 sequence is 18 residues long. Germline CDR1 and CDR2: LGHDT and YNNKEL (reference sequence). CDR3 residues: CASSQGGLAGVNTGELFF. The DNA for the CDR3 is TGTGCCAGCAGCCAAGGTGGGCTAGCGGGAGTGAACACCGGGGAGCTGTTTTTT.

The chain couples TRBV6-2 or TRBV6-3 to TRBJ1-1, with a possible D match to TRBD1 (6 bases). The V and J ends lost 7 bases and 4 bases respectively, with 25 bases between them. CDR1 and CDR2 (germline): MNHEY, SVGEGT. The CDR3 runs 17 residues. The CDR3 protein is CASTQRGGRALGTEAFF. Written as DNA, the CDR3 is TGTGCCAGCACCCAACGCGGGGGGCGGGCTTTGGGCACTGAAGCTTTCTTT.